The 13 T cell receptor beta chains presented below share a single source sample, sequenced in a study of response to subunit inactivated influenza vaccine listed by TCRdb under 2018. Library generation was performed with RT-PCR. The listed sequencing device is Illumina HiSeq 2500. TCRdb handled the public reads itself, with Q25 trimming in fastp and clone calling in MiXCR, and kept productive beta chains. Merged by CDR3 protein, the rows form single entries marked with the most common genes and DNA. The table for this sample lists roughly 190,000 distinct CDR3 sequences; about 12% of them were counted only once. The ten top clones hold about 29% of the sample. This same sample was also taken into another study, of T cells expressing NK-cell markers. Taken from the second paper: 5'RACE template switching, by which a universal primer site and unique molecular identifiers were added, was used to make TCR beta cDNA libraries.

The sample consisted of CD8+ T cells sorted from PBMCs, taken 11 to 12 days after vaccination. These TCRs come from a man in his fifties who received an inactivated influenza vaccine. Donor details come from another sample of the same person, matched by shared clones.

Only a few counts were recorded for this clonotype. The CDR3 DNA follows: TGCAGCGTTGAAGACGACAGGGAGCCTCTGGAGACCCAGTACTTC. Protein sequence: CSVEDDREPLETQYF. The gene calls are TRBV29-1 and TRBJ2-5; 7 positions agree with TRBD1. After removal of 0 bases from V and 5 bases from J, the junction contained 9 bases not matched to a gene. Germline assignment: CDR1 SQVTM and CDR2 ANQGSEA. The CDR3 contains 15 residues.

This clonotype has just a few counts. This chain joins TRBV15 and TRBJ2-5; D may be TRBD1 or TRBD2 (5 bases each). CDR3 length: 15 amino acids. V lost 1 base and J lost 5, with 14 bases in between. Looked up from germline, CDR1 is LNHNV and CDR2 is YYDKDF (reference sequence). CDR3 sequence (DNA): TGTGCCACCAGCAGAGGGGGGTCGATCGATGAGACCCAGTACTTC. Translating gives CATSRGGSIDETQYF.

This clonotype was recorded a few times. The chain is built from TRBV5-6 and TRBJ2-6, with D possibly being TRBD2 (5 bases). The CDR3 consists of 16 residues. V was pared by 0 bases and J by 0 bases, with 7 bases between. CDR1 SGHDT and CDR2 YYEEEE come from the germline V gene. The CDR3 region is CASSLAGSSGANVLTF. In DNA, the CDR3 is TGTGCCAGCAGCTTGGCTGGGAGCTCTGGGGCCAACGTCCTGACTTTC.

The genes are TRBV2 and TRBJ2-3, with D perhaps TRBD1 (6 bases). The CDR3 consists of 14 residues. Germline CDR1 is SNHLY and CDR2 is FYNNEI. Trimming pared 5 bases from V and 5 bases from J, leaving 14 bases between. CDR3 sequence: CASSPPIQGDTQYF. The CDR3 DNA reads TGTGCCAGCAGTCCACCAATACAGGGAGATACGCAGTATTTT.

This clonotype was counted only a few times. The chain combines TRBV20-1 with TRBJ2-7; perhaps D is TRBD1 or TRBD2 (5 bases each). The CDR3 loop spans 15 amino acids. Trimming stripped 2 bases from V and 1 base from J, with 15 bases between. Germline CDR1 and CDR2: DFQATT and SNEGSKA (reference sequence). CDR3 loop: CSARSRDRASYEQYF. The CDR3 nucleotides read TGCAGTGCTAGATCCCGGGACCGAGCGTCCTACGAGCAGTACTTC.

J is TRBJ2-7 and V is TRBV6-1; no firm D call. V lost 1 base to trimming and J lost 2 bases, with 12 bases between them. The CDR3 runs to 15 residues. CDR1 is MNHNS, CDR2 SASEGT, per germline. The DNA for the CDR3 is TGTGCCAGCAGTGAAGGGCAGGCCACCACCTACGAGCAGTACTTC. It encodes CASSEGQATTYEQYF.

This clonotype came up a few times. This chain links TRBV24-1 with TRBJ1-2; TRBD1 matches at 7 bases. CDR1 and CDR2 (germline): KGHDR, SFDVKD. After removal of 4 bases from V and 3 bases from J, the junction contained 7 bases not matched to a gene. This CDR3 is 15 amino acids long. CDR3 in amino acids: CATSDTRDSHYGYTF. In DNA form, the CDR3 reads TGTGCCACCAGTGACACAAGGGACAGCCACTATGGCTACACCTTC.

This clonotype was seen many times. The V gene is TRBV28, the J gene TRBJ2-7, with D unresolved. Germline CDR1 is MDHEN and CDR2 is SYDVKM. The CDR3 covers 11 residues. V lost 5 bases, J lost 4 bases, and 6 bases lay in between. CDR3 DNA sequence: TGTGCCAGCAGTACCCCTTACGAGCAGTACTTC. Translating gives CASSTPYEQYF.

This clonotype was observed a handful of times. The gene calls are TRBV6-1 and TRBJ2-2; the D is unclear. The length of the CDR3 is 13 residues. Trimming took 6 bases from V and 4 from J, leaving 9 bases between them. CDR1 is MNHNS, CDR2 SASEGT, per germline. The DNA for the CDR3 is TGTGCCAGCAGCGCGCAGATCACCGGGGAGCTGTTTTTT. Translating it yields CASSAQITGELFF.

The chain has TRBV11-2 and TRBJ2-5; weak D call: TRBD2 (7 bases). Germline CDR1 is SGHAT and CDR2 is FQNNGV. V dropped 5 bases and J dropped 7 bases, with 17 bases sitting between them. CDR3 size: 14 residues. CDR3 amino acids: CASSSPGGLRTQYF. In DNA form, the CDR3 reads TGTGCCAGCAGCAGCCCCGGGGGGCTTAGGACCCAGTACTTC.

The chain is built from TRBV9 and TRBJ2-6; maybe TRBD2 (7 bases). Trimming took off 0 bases at V and 2 bases at J, with 21 bases between the two ends. The CDR3 runs 20 residues. Germline-derived CDR1 and CDR2 are SGDLS and YYNGEE. DNA of the CDR3: TGTGCCAGCAGCGTAGTTGTGGCGGGGGCAGCGTTCGCTGGGGCCAACGTCCTGACTTTC. It codes for CASSVVVAGAAFAGANVLTF.

This chain connects TRBV4-1 to TRBJ1-5, with 7 positions matching TRBD1. Germline V CDR1 and CDR2: MGHRA, YSYEKL. This CDR3 is 14 amino acids long. Germline trimming cut 2 bases from V and 7 bases from J; bases unmatched to any gene: 5. The CDR3 reads CASSQRQGNQPQHF. The CDR3 nucleotides are TGCGCCAGCAGCCAACGACAGGGAAACCAGCCCCAGCATTTT.

This clonotype was seen a handful of times. V usage is TRBV3-1 and J usage is TRBJ2-1; D ambiguous. The CDR3 covers 14 residues. The germline V and J ends were trimmed by 0 bases and 3 bases, with 6 bases remaining between them. CDR1 is LGHDT and CDR2 is YNNKEL in the germline V gene (reference sequence). Here the CDR3 DNA reads TGTGCCAGCAGCCAAGATCTCCTCTACAATGAGCAGTTCTTC. It yields the protein CASSQDLLYNEQFF.